This note documents a single T cell receptor beta chain sequence. Its cognate antigen is unknown. The source of the sample is a study of CD4 T cells in relation to SARS-CoV-2 and coronaviruses. About the research overall: After roughly eleven days of antigen culture, PBMC TCR beta CDR3s were sequenced. Of the patients, under 10 were male, 4 female, two Hispanic.

Study-level points and caveats: The assay detects memory recall responses, not culture-primed primary responses.

V shed 1 base and J shed 6 bases, with 12 bases lying between them. The CDR3 extends over 14 amino acids. The germline V gene encodes CDR1 LGHDT and CDR2 YNNKEL (reference sequence). Sorted naive or memory CD4+ cells met CEF peptides for about 10 days. The data were produced by immunoSEQ multiplex PCR, yet TCRdb's version contains in-frame clones alone and is incomplete. The repertoire holds tens of thousands of clones, with approximately 84% as singletons. This clonotype was sampled from an adult with COVID-19. The chain combines TRBV3-1 (or the pseudogene TRBV3-2) with TRBJ2-5; tentatively, D is TRBD2 (5 bases). The sequencing input was naive CD4+ T cells from PBMCs, cultured in vitro. Subset indicated: naive CD4+ T cells isolated by negative enrichment. The DNA for the CDR3 is TGTGCCAGCAGCCAAGGCGGGCCTCCGAAGACCCAGTACTTC. Protein product: CASSQGGPPKTQYF.